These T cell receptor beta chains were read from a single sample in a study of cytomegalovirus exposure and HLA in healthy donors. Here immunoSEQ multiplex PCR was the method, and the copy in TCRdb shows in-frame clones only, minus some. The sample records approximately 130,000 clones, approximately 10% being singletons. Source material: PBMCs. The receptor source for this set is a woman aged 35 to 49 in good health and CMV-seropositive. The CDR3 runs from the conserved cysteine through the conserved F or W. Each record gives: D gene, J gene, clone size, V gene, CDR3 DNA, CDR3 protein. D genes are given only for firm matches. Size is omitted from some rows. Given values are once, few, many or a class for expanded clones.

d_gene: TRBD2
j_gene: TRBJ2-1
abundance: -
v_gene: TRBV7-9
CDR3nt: TGTGCCAGCAGCCTCTCCGGGACTAGCTACAATGAGCAGTTCTTC
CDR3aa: CASSLSGTSYNEQFF

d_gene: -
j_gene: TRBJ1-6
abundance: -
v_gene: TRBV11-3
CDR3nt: TGTGCCAGCAGGCCGGGGTCTAATTCACCCCTCCACTTT
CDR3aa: CASRPGSNSPLHF

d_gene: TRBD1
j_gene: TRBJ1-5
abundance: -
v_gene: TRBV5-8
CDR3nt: TGTGCCAGCAGCGCCCCGGGACAGGTAGAGCCCCAGCATTTT
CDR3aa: CASSAPGQVEPQHF

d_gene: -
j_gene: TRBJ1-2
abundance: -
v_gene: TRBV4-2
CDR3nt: TGTGCCAGCAGCCAAGATCGACAGGCTTATGGCTACACCTTC
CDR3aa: CASSQDRQAYGYTF

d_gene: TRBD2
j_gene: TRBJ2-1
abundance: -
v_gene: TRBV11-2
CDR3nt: TGTGCCAGCAGCTTACTGTGGCGGGGGGGTAGTGGACATGAGCAGTTCTTC
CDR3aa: CASSLLWRGGSGHEQFF

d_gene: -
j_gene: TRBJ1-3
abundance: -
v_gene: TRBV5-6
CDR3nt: TGTGCCAGCAGCACAGTAAAGTTATCTGGAAACACCATATATTTT
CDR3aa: CASSTVKLSGNTIYF

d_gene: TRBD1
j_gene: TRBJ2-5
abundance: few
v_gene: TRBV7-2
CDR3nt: TGTGCCAGCAGCCTCGGACAGGGAAGGCAAGAGACCCAGTACTTC
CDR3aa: CASSLGQGRQETQYF

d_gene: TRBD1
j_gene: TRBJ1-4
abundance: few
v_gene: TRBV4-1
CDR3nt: TGCGCCAGCAGCCCCCGACAGGGTGGGAAACTGTTTTTT
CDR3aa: CASSPRQGGKLFF

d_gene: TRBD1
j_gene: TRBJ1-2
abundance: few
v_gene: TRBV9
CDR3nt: TGTGCCAGCAGCACTACAGGGGCGGGGGGCTACACCTTC
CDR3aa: CASSTTGAGGYTF

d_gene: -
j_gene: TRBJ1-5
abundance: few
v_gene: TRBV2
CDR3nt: TGTGCCAGCAGACAGGGAGAGGATCAGCCCCAGCATTTT
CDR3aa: CASRQGEDQPQHF

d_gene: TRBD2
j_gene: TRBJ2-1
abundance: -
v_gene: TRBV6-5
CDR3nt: TGTGCCAGCAGTCAACTAGCGGGGGGGCTCAATGAGCAGTTCTTC
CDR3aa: CASSQLAGGLNEQFF

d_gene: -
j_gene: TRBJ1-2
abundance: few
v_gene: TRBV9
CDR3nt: TGTGCCAGCAGCTCTTTAGCGGGCCGCCTCACGGTTGAAGGCTACACCTTC
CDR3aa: CASSSLAGRLTVEGYTF

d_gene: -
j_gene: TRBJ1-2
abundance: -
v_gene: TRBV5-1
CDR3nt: TGCGCCAGCAGCGGGCGCCAGGGGCCTCGCGGTGACTATGGCTACACCTTC
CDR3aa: CASSGRQGPRGDYGYTF

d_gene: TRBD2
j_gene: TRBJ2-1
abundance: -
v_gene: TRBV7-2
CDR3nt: TGTGCCAGCAGCCCGGGACTAAACAATGAGCAGTTCTTC
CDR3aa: CASSPGLNNEQFF

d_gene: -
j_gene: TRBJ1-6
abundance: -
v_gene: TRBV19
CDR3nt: TGTGCCAGTCGGACAGCGGATAATTCACCCCTCCACTTT
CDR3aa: CASRTADNSPLHF

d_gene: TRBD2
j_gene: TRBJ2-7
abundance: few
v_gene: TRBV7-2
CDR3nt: TGTGCCAGCAGCTCAAGGGAGGGCTACGAGCAGTACTTC
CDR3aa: CASSSREGYEQYF

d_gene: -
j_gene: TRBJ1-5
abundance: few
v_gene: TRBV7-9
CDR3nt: TGTGCCAGCAGCTTACGAGGCGATCAGCCCCAGCATTTT
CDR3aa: CASSLRGDQPQHF

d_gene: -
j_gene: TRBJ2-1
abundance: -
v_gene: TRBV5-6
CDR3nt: TGTGCCAGCGGGAGATACAATGAGCAGTTCTTC
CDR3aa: CASGRYNEQFF

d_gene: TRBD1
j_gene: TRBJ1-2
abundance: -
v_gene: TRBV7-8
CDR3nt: TGTGCCAGCAGCTTAGGGGACAGGGGATTTGGCTACACCTTC
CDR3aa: CASSLGDRGFGYTF

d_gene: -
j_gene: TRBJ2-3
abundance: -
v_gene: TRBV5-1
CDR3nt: TGCGCCAGCAGCTTGGAGGCGACAGCAGATACGCAGTATTTT
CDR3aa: CASSLEATADTQYF

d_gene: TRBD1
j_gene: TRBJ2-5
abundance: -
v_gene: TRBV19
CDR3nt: TGTGCCAGTAGTATAGGACAGGGAGATCAAGAGACCCAGTACTTC
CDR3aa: CASSIGQGDQETQYF

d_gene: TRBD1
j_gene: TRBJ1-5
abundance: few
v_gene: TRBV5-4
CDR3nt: TGTGCCAGCAGCTTGGCCGGACAGGGCAATCAGCCCCAGCATTTT
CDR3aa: CASSLAGQGNQPQHF

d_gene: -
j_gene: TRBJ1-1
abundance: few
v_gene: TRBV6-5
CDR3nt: TGTGCCAGCAGTCACTTTTCGGGGGTGAAAACTGAAGCTTTCTTT
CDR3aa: CASSHFSGVKTEAFF

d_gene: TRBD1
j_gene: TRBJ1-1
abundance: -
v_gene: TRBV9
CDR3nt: TGTGCCAGCAGCGAGGGACAGGGGGCCCTAATGACTGAAGCTTTCTTT
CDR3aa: CASSEGQGALMTEAFF

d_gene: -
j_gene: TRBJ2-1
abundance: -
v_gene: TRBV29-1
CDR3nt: TGCAGTAACCCGACCCCTTTTGAATCTATCGGGAGAGGGAATGAGCAGTTCTTC
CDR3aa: CSNPTPFESIGRGNEQFF

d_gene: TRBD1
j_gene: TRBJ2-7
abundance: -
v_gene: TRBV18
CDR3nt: TGTGCCAGCTCAGGAGCGGACAGGGGAACCCCCTACGAGCAGTACTTC
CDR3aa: CASSGADRGTPYEQYF

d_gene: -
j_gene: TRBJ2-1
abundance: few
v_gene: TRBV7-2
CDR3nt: TGTGCCAGCAGCCACCGGGACTCTTCCTACAATGAGCAGTTCTTC
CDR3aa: CASSHRDSSYNEQFF

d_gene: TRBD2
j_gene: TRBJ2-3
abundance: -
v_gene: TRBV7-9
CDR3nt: TGTGCCAGCAGCTCACTAGCGGCTAGCACAGATACGCAGTATTTT
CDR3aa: CASSSLAASTDTQYF

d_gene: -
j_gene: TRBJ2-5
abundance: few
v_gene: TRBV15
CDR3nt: TGTGCCACCAGCAGAGATCGAGGCTCGGGAGCGGTTAAAGAGACCCAGTACTTC
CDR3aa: CATSRDRGSGAVKETQYF

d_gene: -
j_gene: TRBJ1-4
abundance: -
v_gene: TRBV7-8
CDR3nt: TGTGCCAGCAGCCGTAGCCCAGACGCAACTAATGAAAAACTGTTTTTT
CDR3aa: CASSRSPDATNEKLFF

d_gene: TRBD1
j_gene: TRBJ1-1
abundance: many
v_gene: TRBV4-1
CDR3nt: TGCGCCAGCAGCCAACGGACAGGGTCCGTGAACACTGAAGCTTTCTTT
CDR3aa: CASSQRTGSVNTEAFF

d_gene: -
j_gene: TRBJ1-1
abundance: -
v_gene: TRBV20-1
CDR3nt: TGCAGTGCTAGCCCAGGGGCCGAAGCTTTCTTT
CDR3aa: CSASPGAEAFF

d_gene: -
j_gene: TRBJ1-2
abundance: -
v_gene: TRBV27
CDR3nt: TGTGCCAGCAGGTACGGACAGACAAAGAGCTACACCTTC
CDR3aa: CASRYGQTKSYTF

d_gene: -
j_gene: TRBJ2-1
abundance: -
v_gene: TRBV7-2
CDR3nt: TGTGCCAGCAGCCCCCCCAGCAATGAGCAGTTCTTC
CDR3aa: CASSPPSNEQFF

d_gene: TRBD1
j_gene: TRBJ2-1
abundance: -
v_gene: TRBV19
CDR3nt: TGTGCCAGTAGTAGGGGACCGGGACAGGGGTGGCACAATGAGCAGTTCTTC
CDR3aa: CASSRGPGQGWHNEQFF

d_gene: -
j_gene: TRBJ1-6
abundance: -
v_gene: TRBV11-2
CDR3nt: TGTGCCAGCAGCTTACTCAGCTCCTATAATTCACCCCTCCACTTT
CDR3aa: CASSLLSSYNSPLHF

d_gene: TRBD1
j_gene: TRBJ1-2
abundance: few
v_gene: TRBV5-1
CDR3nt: TGCGCCAGCAGCTTGGGACAGGGCGATAACTATGGCTACACCTTC
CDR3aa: CASSLGQGDNYGYTF

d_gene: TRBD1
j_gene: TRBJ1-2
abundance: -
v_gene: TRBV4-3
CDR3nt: TGCGCCAGCAGCCATGACAGGGGGAACTATGGCTACACCTTC
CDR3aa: CASSHDRGNYGYTF

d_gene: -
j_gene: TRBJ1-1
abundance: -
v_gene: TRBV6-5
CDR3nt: TGTGCCAGCTCCAAAGCGCGGGACACTGAAGCTTTCTTT
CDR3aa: CASSKARDTEAFF

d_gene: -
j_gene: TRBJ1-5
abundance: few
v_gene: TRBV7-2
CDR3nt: TGTGCCAGCAGCGCCAGGCCGGTTAGCAATCAGCCCCAGCATTTT
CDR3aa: CASSARPVSNQPQHF

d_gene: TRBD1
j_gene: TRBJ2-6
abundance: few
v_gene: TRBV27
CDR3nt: TGTGCCAGCAGCCCCCTCCGGGGCAGGGGGCGGACTGGGGCCAACGTCCTGACTTTC
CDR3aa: CASSPLRGRGRTGANVLTF